Each of the 20 T cell receptor beta chains below was sequenced from the same sample in a study of radiation and T cells in renal cell carcinoma. The time point denotes: baseline pretreatment blood. The treatment is: 15 Gy SBRT to primary tumor, nephrectomy 4 weeks later. Libraries were prepared by immunoSEQ multiplex PCR; TCRdb keeps only in-frame clonotypes and omits some of them. The data show about 59,000 clones, approximately 80% seen once. The sample consisted of blood, taken from a patient whose treatment included radiotherapy and nephrectomy. These receptor sequences come from a man in his 60s with renal cell carcinoma.

The rearrangement links TRBV5-1 to TRBJ1-1; D is possibly TRBD1 (6 bases). CDR3 size: 14 residues. Trimming removed 5 bases at V and 4 bases at J, with 15 bases between. Germline assignment: CDR1 SGHRS and CDR2 YFSETQ. CDR3 amino acids: CASRRRTGFTEAFF. CDR3 bases: TGCGCCAGCAGGCGAAGAACAGGGTTCACTGAAGCTTTCTTT.

This rearrangement joins TRBV7-9 to TRBJ2-7; 9 bases are shared with TRBD1. The germline gives CDR1 SEHNR, CDR2 FQNEAQ (reference sequence). The CDR3 sequence is 15 residues long. J lost 5 bases, V lost 3 bases, and 8 bases had no gene match. CDR3 amino acids: CASSFGDRDPDEQYV. The CDR3 nucleotides are TGTGCCAGCAGCTTCGGGGACAGGGATCCGGACGAGCAGTACGTC.

This clone turned up a few times. V is TRBV7-9 and J is TRBJ1-2; 9 nucleotides align to TRBD1. Germline V gene sequence: CDR1 SEHNR, CDR2 FQNEAQ (reference sequence). With V trimmed by 7 bases and J by 3 bases, 9 bases remained unmatched. This CDR3 is 15 amino acids long. The CDR3 DNA follows: TGTGCCAGCACCTCTTTGGGACAGGGTGACTATGGCTACACCTTC. It codes for CASTSLGQGDYGYTF.

This clone has just a few counts. CDR3: CASSTNGGANTGELFF. The DNA of the CDR3 is TGTGCCAGCAGCACGAACGGGGGCGCGAACACCGGGGAGCTGTTTTTT. The chain carries TRBV7-2 and TRBJ2-2; the D call may be TRBD1 or TRBD2 (6 bases each). CDR1 and CDR2 from the germline V gene are SGHTA and FQGNSA. Trimming took off 5 bases at V and 0 bases at J, with 13 bases between the two ends. The CDR3 runs 16 residues.

The rearrangement joins TRBV29-1 to TRBJ1-1; D gene uncertain. The CDR3 consists of 12 residues. Germline V gives CDR1 SQVTM, CDR2 ANQGSEA. V gave up 5 bases and J gave up 0 bases, with 7 bases separating them. For the CDR3, the DNA is TGCAGCGTTCAAAGAATGAACACTGAAGCTTTCTTT. As protein: CSVQRMNTEAFF.

The chain couples TRBV20-1 to TRBJ2-7, with no clear D. Per the germline V gene, CDR1 is DFQATT and CDR2 is SNEGSKA (reference sequence). Trimming left V 2 bases short and J 4 bases short, with 6 bases between. The CDR3 totals 11 residues. CDR3 nucleotides: TGCAGTGCTAGAAAGGGATACGAGCAGTACTTC. Translating gives CSARKGYEQYF.

V and J are TRBV27 and TRBJ2-4; D is ambiguous. This CDR3 is built from 15 residues. V lost 4 bases and J lost 0, with 10 bases in between. CDR1 is MNHEY and CDR2 is SMNVEV in the germline V gene (reference sequence). The CDR3, as DNA: TGTGCCAGCAGTTCCCCGATATTAGCCAAAAACATTCAGTACTTC. It encodes CASSSPILAKNIQYF.

This chain links TRBV7-2 with TRBJ1-2, with 7 bases matching TRBD1. The CDR3 runs to 15 residues. The ends lost 2 bases at V and 6 bases at J; junction bases unmatched: 9. The germline gives CDR1 SGHTA, CDR2 FQGNSA. The CDR3 loop reads CASSLNWQGVNGYTF. CDR3 DNA sequence: TGTGCCAGCAGCTTAAATTGGCAGGGGGTCAATGGCTACACCTTC.

This chain links TRBV6-1 with TRBJ2-7; weak D call: TRBD2 (6 bases). V lost 8 bases and J 3 bases, leaving 14 bases between the germline ends. Germline loops: CDR1 MNHNS, CDR2 SASEGT. This CDR3 spans 13 amino acids. The CDR3 is CASSPGSHYEQYV. CDR3 nucleotides: TGTGCCAGCTCTCCCGGGAGTCACTACGAGCAGTACGTC.

This CDR3 is CASSQDLWGNTIYF. In DNA, the CDR3 is TGTGCCAGCAGCCAAGATCTTTGGGGAAACACCATATATTTT. This chain connects TRBV14 to TRBJ1-3; D unresolved. This CDR3 contains 14 residues. Germline V lookup: CDR1 SGHDN, CDR2 FVKESK. Trimming pared 0 bases from V and 4 bases from J, leaving 7 bases between.

The chain is built from TRBV5-1 and TRBJ1-4; D uncertain. The ends were cut back, 3 bases at V and 4 bases at J, with 13 bases in the middle. The CDR3 has 15 amino acids. CDR1 and CDR2 (germline): SGHRS, YFSETQ. CDR3 sequence (DNA): TGCGCCAGCAGCTCCAGCGAGGGTTATAATGAAAAACTGTTTTTT. Residues: CASSSSEGYNEKLFF.

In nucleotides, the CDR3 is TGTGCAAGTCACCTGCGGGACAGGGAAGATACGCAGTATTTT. Its protein product is CASHLRDREDTQYF. The chain recombines TRBV12-2 with TRBJ2-3; TRBD1 is the table's D call and was not checked against the DNA. TRBV12-2 is reported as a pseudogene. CDR3 size: 14 residues.

This chain links TRBV6-5 with TRBJ1-2, with D unresolved. The CDR3 consists of 14 residues. Germline assignment: CDR1 MNHEY and CDR2 SVGAGI. V lost 2 bases and J 6 bases, leaving 13 bases between the germline ends. The CDR3 region is CASSYASGRDGYTF. The CDR3 bases are TGTGCCAGCAGTTACGCGTCGGGGAGGGATGGCTACACCTTC.

The chain employs TRBV10-3 and TRBJ2-3, with D perhaps TRBD2 (6 bases). V lost 7 bases and J lost 1, with 12 bases in between. This CDR3 has 14 residues. Germline loops: CDR1 ENHRY, CDR2 SYGVKD. In nucleotides, the CDR3 is TGTGCCATCACCAGGCGGGGCGGCACAGATACGCAGTATTTT. Amino acids: CAITRRGGTDTQYF.

This clone was recorded only once. The chain joins TRBV5-5 to TRBJ1-1, with D possibly matching TRBD1 (5 bases). Germline V gene lookup returns CDR1 SGHKS and CDR2 YYEKEE (reference sequence). V lost 4 bases, J lost 8 bases, and 21 bases lay in between. The CDR3 length is 15 residues. The DNA of the CDR3 is TGTGCCAGCAGCCCGGGGCCCCAGGGTTCTGACGAAGCTTTCTTT. Residues: CASSPGPQGSDEAFF.

This sequence joins TRBV14 and TRBJ2-1; the D call may be TRBD1 or TRBD2 (5 bases each). CDR1 and CDR2 from the germline V gene are SGHDN and FVKESK. This CDR3 has 17 residues. The V gene lost 0 bases and the J gene lost 3 bases, with 15 bases spanning the gap. DNA of the CDR3: TGTGCCAGCAGCCAAGATCGGGGCGGAATACACTACAATGAGCAGTTCTTC. It translates to CASSQDRGGIHYNEQFF.

The CDR3 sequence is CASRPQGITNEKLFF. The CDR3 nucleotides read TGTGCCAGCAGACCACAGGGGATAACTAATGAAAAACTGTTTTTT. The chain recombines TRBV27 with TRBJ1-4; 7 bases are shared with TRBD1. The V and J ends lost 6 bases and 1 base, in that order; junction bases with no gene match: 5. There are 15 residues in the CDR3. Germline V gene sequence: CDR1 MNHEY, CDR2 SMNVEV (reference sequence).

The chain is built from TRBV2 and TRBJ1-1; 12 nucleotides agree with TRBD1. CDR1 is SNHLY, CDR2 FYNNEI, per germline. The CDR3 has 16 amino acids. The ends lost 8 bases at V and 4 bases at J; junction bases unmatched: 11. CDR3 DNA: TGTGCCAGCGGGGGGACAGGGGGCGCAGGGGGCACTGAAGCTTTCTTT. Translation gives CASGGTGGAGGTEAFF.

The rearrangement uses TRBV30 and TRBJ2-7, with D possibly being TRBD1 (6 bases). From germline, CDR1 is GTSNPN and CDR2 SVGIG (reference sequence). This CDR3 comprises 12 residues. With 2 bases removed from V and 9 bases from J, the gap between germline ends came to 14 bases. The CDR3 loop is CAWSTGSGGQYF. The CDR3 nucleotides are TGTGCCTGGAGTACAGGGTCTGGAGGGCAGTACTTC.

The chain uses TRBV6-1 and TRBJ1-3; no reliable D call. The germline V gene encodes CDR1 MNHNS and CDR2 SASEGT. CDR3 length: 13 residues. V was shortened by 8 bases and J by 0 bases, with 8 bases between the two germline ends. DNA for the CDR3: TGTGCCAGCTGGAGTGACTCTGGAAACACCATATATTTT. This sequence encodes CASWSDSGNTIYF.